Below, 2 T cell receptor beta chains from the same sample are listed, as sequenced in a study of spatial heterogeneity in lung cancer. TCRdb re-derived calls from the 5' RACE reads in MiXCR, one entry per CDR3 protein. The data hold 490 or so distinct CDR3 sequences, with approximately 26% observed a single time. Whole-study findings and limits: Tumor mutation counts were tracked by expanded intratumoral alpha and beta TCR counts.

What these receptors recognize is not known. Regarding time point: sample taken at primary tumor resection. The specimen comprised lung tumor tissue, sampled at surgery. The receptors were gathered from a female donor with early-stage non-small cell lung cancer.

The sample holds a few counts of this clonotype. This beta chain is a stray sequence in a library constructed for alpha chains; its clone size is not meaningful. The chain combines TRBV12-3 or TRBV12-4 with TRBJ2-7; 7 bases line up with TRBD1. Trimming cost V 7 bases and J 4 bases; bases outside gene matches: 7. The CDR3 totals 13 residues. CDR3 in amino acids: CASTSPGGYEQYF. The CDR3 DNA reads as TGTGCCAGCACTTCCCCAGGGGGATACGAGCAGTACTTC.

With regard to this clonotype: Because this beta chain is a stray read in a library intended to capture alpha chains, its abundance should not be given much weight. This chain joins TRBV5-1 and TRBJ2-7; D may be TRBD1 (5 bases). The length of the CDR3 is 14 residues. Germline-derived CDR1 and CDR2 are SGHRS and YFSETQ. V lost 0 bases and J 2 bases, leaving 9 bases between the germline ends. The CDR3 reads CASSLVTEPYEQYF. As DNA, the CDR3 is TGCGCCAGCAGCTTGGTGACAGAACCCTACGAGCAGTACTTC. Full variable domain (remainder filled in from reference TRBV5-1 and TRBJ2-7): KAGVTQTPRYLIKTRGQQVTLSCSPISGHRSVSWYQQTPGQGLQFLFEYFSETQRNKGNFPGRFSGRQFSNSRSEMNVSTLELGDSALYLCASSLVTEPYEQYFGPGTRLTVT.